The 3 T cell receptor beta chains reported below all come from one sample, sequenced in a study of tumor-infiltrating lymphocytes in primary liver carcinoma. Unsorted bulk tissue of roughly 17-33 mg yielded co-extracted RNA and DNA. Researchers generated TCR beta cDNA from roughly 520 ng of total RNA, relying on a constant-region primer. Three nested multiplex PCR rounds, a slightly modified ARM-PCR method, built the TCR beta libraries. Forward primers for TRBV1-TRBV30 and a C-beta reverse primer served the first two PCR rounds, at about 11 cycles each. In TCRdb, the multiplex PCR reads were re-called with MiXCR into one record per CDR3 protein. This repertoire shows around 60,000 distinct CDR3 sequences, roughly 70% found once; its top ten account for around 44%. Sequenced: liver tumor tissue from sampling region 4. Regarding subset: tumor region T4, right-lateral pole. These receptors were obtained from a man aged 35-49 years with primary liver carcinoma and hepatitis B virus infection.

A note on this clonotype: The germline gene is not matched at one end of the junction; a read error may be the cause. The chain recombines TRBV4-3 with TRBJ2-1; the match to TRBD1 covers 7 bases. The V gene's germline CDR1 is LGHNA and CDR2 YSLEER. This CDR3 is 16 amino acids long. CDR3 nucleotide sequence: TGCGCCAGCAGCCAAGAAACCAGGGGGAGATACAATGAGCAGTCCTTC. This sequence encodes CASSQETRGRYNEQSF.

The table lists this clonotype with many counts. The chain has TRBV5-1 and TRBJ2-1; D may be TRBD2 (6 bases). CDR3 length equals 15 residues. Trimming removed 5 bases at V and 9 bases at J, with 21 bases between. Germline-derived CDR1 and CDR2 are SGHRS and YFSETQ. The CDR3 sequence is CASSFGAPSVREQFF. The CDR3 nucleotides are TGCGCCAGCAGTTTTGGGGCACCTAGCGTGCGTGAGCAGTTCTTC.

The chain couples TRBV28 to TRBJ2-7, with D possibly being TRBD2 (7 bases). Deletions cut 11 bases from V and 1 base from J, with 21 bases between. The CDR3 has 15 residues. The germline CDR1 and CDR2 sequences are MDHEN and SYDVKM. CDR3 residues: CACSLGGHVSYEQYF. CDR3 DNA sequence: TGTGCCTGTAGTTTGGGGGGGCATGTTTCCTACGAGCAGTACTTC.